Shown below are 16 T cell receptor beta chains from a single sample sequenced in a study of blood T cell repertoires in COVID-19. Clones were read by immunoSEQ multiplex PCR, and TCRdb kept only the in-frame ones, dropping some. The repertoire has about 330,000 clones, approximately 89% of them found once; the top ten carry under 6%. The specimen was PBMCs or T cells enriched from blood (not recorded which). The source of these receptors is a man younger than 45 who had recovered from COVID-19.

The chain is built from TRBV3-1 (or the pseudogene TRBV3-2) and TRBJ1-4, with D perhaps matching TRBD1 (6 bases). In germline, CDR1 is LGHDT, CDR2 YNNKEL (reference sequence). Trimming took off 0 bases at V and 1 base at J, with 12 bases between the two ends. The CDR3 consists of 17 residues. The DNA for the CDR3 is TGTGCCAGCAGCCAAGATTCATGGGGGCAAACTAATGAAAAACTGTTTTTT. Amino acid sequence: CASSQDSWGQTNEKLFF.

This clone was observed a handful of times. Here the CDR3 DNA reads TGTGCCAGCAGAGGACAGGCGATGGGGCAGTTCTTC. Translating it yields CASRGQAMGQFF. The V and J genes are TRBV28 and TRBJ2-1; 7 nucleotides match TRBD1. After removal of 6 bases from V and 12 bases from J, the junction contained 8 bases not matched to a gene. Germline CDR1 and CDR2: MDHEN and SYDVKM. This CDR3 comprises 12 residues. Filled out from reference TRBV28 and TRBJ2-1, the complete variable domain reads DVKVTQSSRYLVKRTGEKVFLECVQDMDHENMFWYRQDPGLGLRLIYFSYDVKMKEKGDIPEGYSVSREKKERFSLILESASTNQTSMYLCASRGQAMGQFFGPGTRLTVL.

This clone came up a few times. This sequence joins TRBV7-9 and TRBJ2-7; tentative D call: TRBD1 (6 bases). Looked up from germline, CDR1 is SEHNR and CDR2 is FQNEAQ (reference sequence). The CDR3 runs to 13 residues. V was pared by 5 bases and J by 7 bases, with 15 bases between. As DNA, the CDR3 is TGTGCCAGCAGCCCTGGGACAACTAGGGAGCAGTACTTC. It codes for CASSPGTTREQYF.

The rearrangement uses TRBV27 and TRBJ1-2, with TRBD1 matching 8 bases. The CDR3 length is 15 residues. Germline CDR1 and CDR2: MNHEY and SMNVEV (reference sequence). J lost 7 bases, V lost 2 bases, and 9 bases had no gene match. The CDR3 is CASSLDYRGVFGYTF. CDR3 DNA: TGTGCCAGCAGTTTAGACTACAGGGGGGTCTTTGGCTACACCTTC.

V usage is TRBV30 and J usage is TRBJ1-1; a weak D match, TRBD1 (5 bases). There are 13 residues in the CDR3. Deletions cut 4 bases from V and 0 bases from J, with 9 bases between. Germline V gene lookup returns CDR1 GTSNPN and CDR2 SVGIG (reference sequence). CDR3 sequence: CAWTGTLNTEAFF. CDR3 bases: TGTGCCTGGACCGGGACTTTGAACACTGAAGCTTTCTTT.

The rearrangement links TRBV18 to TRBJ1-1; a weak D match, TRBD1 (5 bases). V was cut by 3 bases and J by 4 bases, with 15 bases left in between. Germline V gene sequence: CDR1 KGHSH, CDR2 LQKENI. The CDR3 runs to 15 residues. CDR3 sequence reads: CASSPTSRGGTEAFF. The CDR3 DNA reads as TGTGCCAGCTCACCGACCTCTCGGGGGGGCACTGAAGCTTTCTTT.

The rearrangement links TRBV13 to TRBJ1-6, with a weak D call TRBD1 (5 bases). The V end lost 1 base, the J end lost 10 bases, and 11 bases lay between the germline ends. This CDR3 contains 14 residues. The germline V gene has CDR1 PRHDT and CDR2 FYEKMQ (reference sequence). CDR3 region: CASSLAGSESPLHF. CDR3 coding DNA: TGTGCCAGCAGCTTAGCAGGGTCAGAGTCACCCCTCCACTTT.

The chain couples TRBV27 to TRBJ1-2; 9 bases fit TRBD1. The J segment lost 7 bases and the V segment lost 6 bases, leaving 9 bases of the junction unmatched. The length of the CDR3 is 14 residues. Germline values: CDR1 MNHEY, CDR2 SMNVEV (reference sequence). The CDR3 protein is CASRFRGQGFGYTF. In nucleotides, the CDR3 is TGTGCCAGCAGATTCCGGGGACAGGGATTTGGCTACACCTTC.

The chain carries TRBV13 and TRBJ1-2; 11 bases map to TRBD1. CDR1 PRHDT and CDR2 FYEKMQ come from the germline V gene (reference sequence). With 6 bases clipped from V and 4 bases from J, the junction kept 7 bases outside the gene matches. CDR3 length: 15 amino acids. The CDR3 region is CASSFGQGAGYGYTF. In DNA, the CDR3 is TGTGCCAGCAGTTTCGGACAGGGGGCTGGCTATGGCTACACCTTC.

As DNA, the CDR3 is TGTGCCAGCAGTCCCCCCATGGCAGGACTTGCACCCCTCCACTTT. Encoded protein: CASSPPMAGLAPLHF. V usage is TRBV28 and J usage is TRBJ1-6; no definite D call. Trimming took off 5 bases at V and 11 bases at J, with 19 bases between the two ends. Per the germline V gene, CDR1 is MDHEN and CDR2 is SYDVKM. The CDR3 extends over 15 amino acids.

The chain uses TRBV18 and TRBJ1-1, with 7 nucleotides matching TRBD1. The length of the CDR3 is 15 residues. V shed 4 bases and J 4 bases; nucleotides not matched to a gene: 9. CDR1 is KGHSH and CDR2 is LQKENI in the germline V gene. DNA of the CDR3: TGTGCCAGCTCACTAAACGACAGGGCGACCACTGAAGCTTTCTTT. Translation: CASSLNDRATTEAFF.

J is TRBJ2-7 and V is TRBV28; 7 bases align to TRBD2. Germline V gene lookup returns CDR1 MDHEN and CDR2 SYDVKM. This CDR3 comprises 14 residues. With 6 bases clipped from V and 3 bases from J, the junction kept 8 bases outside the gene matches. The CDR3 sequence: CASRPWEGIYEQYF. The CDR3, as DNA: TGTGCCAGCAGACCATGGGAGGGTATCTACGAGCAGTACTTC.

This chain connects TRBV28 to TRBJ1-1; 7 bases are shared with TRBD1. This CDR3 has 13 amino acids. The junction had 4 bases not matched to a gene; V was cut back by 5 bases and J by 4 bases. Germline-derived CDR1 and CDR2 are MDHEN and SYDVKM. The CDR3 region is CASSPGGLTEAFF. The CDR3 region has the DNA TGTGCCAGCAGTCCAGGGGGTCTCACTGAAGCTTTCTTT.

This chain uses TRBV5-5 with TRBJ1-2; 10 bases are a match to TRBD1. V lost 0 bases to trimming and J lost 2 bases; unmatched junction nucleotides: 4. Germline V CDR1 and CDR2: SGHKS, YYEKEE (reference sequence). The CDR3 consists of 16 residues. For the CDR3, the DNA is TGTGCCAGCAGCTTGGTAGGACAGGGGGGAAACTATGGCTACACCTTC. Amino acid sequence: CASSLVGQGGNYGYTF.

The chain uses TRBV20-1 and TRBJ1-2, with D tentatively TRBD1 (6 bases). V dropped 5 bases and J dropped 8 bases, with 12 bases sitting between them. Germline CDR1 reads DFQATT; CDR2 reads SNEGSKA (reference sequence). The CDR3 is 11 residues long. The CDR3 nucleotides are TGCAGTGCTTCGTACAGGGTCGGCTACACCTTC. It codes for CSASYRVGYTF.

The V call is TRBV10-3, the J call TRBJ1-6; D not resolved. The CDR3 covers 15 residues. Per the germline V gene, CDR1 is ENHRY and CDR2 is SYGVKD. Trimming pared 2 bases from V and 4 bases from J, leaving 9 bases between. In nucleotides, the CDR3 is TGTGCCATCAGTGAGGAGGAGGGTTATAATTCACCCCTCCACTTT. Its translation is CAISEEEGYNSPLHF.